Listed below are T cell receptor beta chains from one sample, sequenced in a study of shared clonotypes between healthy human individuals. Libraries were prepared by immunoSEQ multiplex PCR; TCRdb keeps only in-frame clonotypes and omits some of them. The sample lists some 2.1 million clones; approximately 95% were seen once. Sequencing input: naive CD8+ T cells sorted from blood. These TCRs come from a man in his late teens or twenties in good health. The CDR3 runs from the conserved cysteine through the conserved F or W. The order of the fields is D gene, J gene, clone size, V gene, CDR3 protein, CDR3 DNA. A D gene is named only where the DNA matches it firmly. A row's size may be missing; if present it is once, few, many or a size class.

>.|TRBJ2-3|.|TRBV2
CARGRDTQYSSTDTQYF
TGTGCCAGGGGCCGGGACACCCAGTACTCTAGCACAGATACGCAGTATTTT
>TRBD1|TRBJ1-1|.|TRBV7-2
CASSLFGTANTEAFF
TGTGCCAGCAGCTTATTTGGGACAGCAAACACTGAAGCTTTCTTT
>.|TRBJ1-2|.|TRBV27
CASSPGSNGYTF
TGTGCCAGCAGTCCAGGGTCTAACGGCTACACCTTC
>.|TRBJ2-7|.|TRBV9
CASSVVPSHEQYF
TGTGCCAGCAGCGTAGTCCCTTCCCACGAGCAGTACTTC
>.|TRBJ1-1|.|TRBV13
CASRGAGATNTEAFF
TGTGCCAGCCGGGGCGCAGGGGCGACTAACACTGAAGCTTTCTTT
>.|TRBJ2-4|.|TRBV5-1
CASSTDLAKNIQYF
TGCGCCAGCAGCACAGACTTAGCCAAAAACATTCAGTACTTC
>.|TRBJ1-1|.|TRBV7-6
CASSLAEAAEAFF
TGTGCCAGCAGCTTAGCCGAAGCCGCTGAAGCTTTCTTT
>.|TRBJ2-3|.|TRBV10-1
CASSESRGVTDTQYF
TGCGCCAGCAGTGAGTCGCGCGGGGTCACAGATACGCAGTATTTT
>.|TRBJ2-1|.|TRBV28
CASSSLAGPEQFF
TGTGCCAGCAGTTCCCTAGCCGGCCCTGAGCAGTTCTTC
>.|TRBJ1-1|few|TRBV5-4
CASSRLSENTEAFF
TGTGCCAGCAGCCGGCTAAGCGAGAACACTGAAGCTTTCTTT
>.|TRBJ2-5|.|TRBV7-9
CASSPTGTGDGSKTQYF
TGTGCCAGCAGCCCAACCGGGACGGGGGACGGGAGCAAGACCCAGTACTTC
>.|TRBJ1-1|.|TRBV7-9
CASSLALGDAGFGEAFF
TGTGCCAGCAGCTTAGCGCTCGGGGACGCGGGATTCGGTGAAGCTTTCTTT
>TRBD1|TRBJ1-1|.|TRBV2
CASSVTGRFTEAFF
TGTGCCAGCAGCGTGACAGGGAGGTTCACTGAAGCTTTCTTT
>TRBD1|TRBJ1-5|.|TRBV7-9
CASRYRGYSNQPQHF
TGTGCCAGCAGGTACAGGGGTTATAGCAATCAGCCCCAGCATTTT
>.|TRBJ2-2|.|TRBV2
CASSDAFSANTGELFF
TGTGCCAGCAGTGACGCTTTCTCCGCGAACACCGGGGAGCTGTTTTTT
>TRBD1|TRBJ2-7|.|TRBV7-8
CASSLGQGSSYEQYF
TGTGCCAGCAGCTTAGGACAGGGAAGCTCCTACGAGCAGTACTTC
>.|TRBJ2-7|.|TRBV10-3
CAIRYRDGYEQYF
TGTGCCATCAGATACAGGGACGGCTACGAGCAGTACTTC
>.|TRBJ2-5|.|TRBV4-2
CASSQAQQGKETQYF
TGTGCCAGCAGCCAAGCCCAGCAGGGGAAAGAGACCCAGTACTTC
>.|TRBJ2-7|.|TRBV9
CASSGGGSYEQYF
TGTGCCAGCAGCGGGGGAGGCAGCTACGAGCAGTACTTC
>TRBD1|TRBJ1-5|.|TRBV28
CASSFPTGTGGLGNQPQHF
TGTGCCAGCAGTTTCCCCACCGGGACAGGGGGCCTCGGCAATCAGCCCCAGCATTTT
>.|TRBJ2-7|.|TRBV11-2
CASSLTVEQYF
TGTGCCAGCAGCTTGACAGTCGAGCAGTACTTC
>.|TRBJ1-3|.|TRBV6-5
CASSYVNGGNTIYF
TGTGCCAGCAGTTACGTGAACGGAGGAAACACCATATATTTT
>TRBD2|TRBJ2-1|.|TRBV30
CAWSVPGRYEQFF
TGTGCCTGGAGTGTACCCGGGAGGTATGAGCAGTTCTTC
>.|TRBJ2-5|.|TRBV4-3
CASSQDPPGGVQETQYF
TGCGCCAGCAGCCAAGATCCACCAGGTGGGGTCCAAGAGACCCAGTACTTC
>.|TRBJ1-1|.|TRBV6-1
CASSLTGLNTEAFF
TGTGCCAGCAGTCTCACTGGACTGAACACTGAAGCTTTCTTT
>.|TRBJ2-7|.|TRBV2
CASSPGTLVYEQYF
TGTGCCAGCAGTCCAGGAACATTGGTCTACGAGCAGTACTTC
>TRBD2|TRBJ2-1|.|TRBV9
CASSGGTSGDLREQFF
TGTGCCAGCAGCGGCGGGACTAGCGGGGACCTACGCGAGCAGTTCTTC
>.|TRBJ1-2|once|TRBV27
CASRVVQGSDGYTF
TGTGCCAGCAGAGTCGTGCAGGGTTCGGACGGCTACACCTTC
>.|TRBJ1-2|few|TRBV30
CAWSVEDSYGYTF
TGTGCCTGGAGTGTAGAGGACAGCTATGGCTACACCTTC
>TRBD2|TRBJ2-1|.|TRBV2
CASSEASGRTYNEQFF
TGTGCCAGCAGTGAAGCTAGCGGGAGAACCTACAATGAGCAGTTCTTC
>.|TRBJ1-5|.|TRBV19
CASSIDLEGNQPQHF
TGTGCCAGTAGTATAGATCTGGAGGGGAATCAGCCCCAGCATTTT
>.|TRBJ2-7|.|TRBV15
CATSNPEEVSSYEQYF
TGTGCCACCAGCAACCCGGAGGAGGTGAGCTCCTACGAGCAGTACTTC
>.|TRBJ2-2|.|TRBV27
CASSLFRGTETGELFF
TGTGCCAGCAGTTTATTTCGGGGAACGGAAACCGGGGAGCTGTTTTTT
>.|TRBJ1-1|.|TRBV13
CASSSLGTFEAFF
TGTGCCAGCAGCTCCCTGGGGACCTTTGAAGCTTTCTTT
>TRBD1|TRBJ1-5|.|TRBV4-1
CASSQVTGGGHQPQHF
TGCGCCAGCAGCCAAGTCACAGGGGGAGGCCATCAGCCCCAGCATTTT
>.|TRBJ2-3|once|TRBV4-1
CASSPIRDNTDTQYF
TGCGCCAGCAGCCCAATCCGGGACAACACAGATACGCAGTATTTT
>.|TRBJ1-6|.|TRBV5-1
CASSLVQGEGSPLHF
TGCGCCAGCAGCTTGGTACAGGGAGAAGGGTCACCCCTCCACTTT
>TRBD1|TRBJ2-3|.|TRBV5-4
CASSLIAMDRDTDTQYF
TGTGCCAGCAGCTTAATTGCCATGGACAGGGACACAGATACGCAGTATTTT
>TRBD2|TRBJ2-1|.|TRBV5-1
CASSFSGGAAYNEQFF
TGCGCCAGCAGCTTTTCGGGGGGAGCGGCCTACAATGAGCAGTTCTTC
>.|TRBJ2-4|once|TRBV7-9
CASSLGGLNIQYF
TGTGCCAGCAGCTTGGGGGGCCTAAACATTCAGTACTTC